This TCR beta chain was recovered during a study of shared clonotypes between healthy human individuals. In this sample, this clone turned up once. Germline CDR1 and CDR2: KGHSH and LQKENI. This CDR3 has 16 amino acids. With V trimmed by 0 bases and J by 1 base, 4 bases remained unmatched. Clones were sequenced by immunoSEQ multiplex PCR, and TCRdb holds only the in-frame ones, with some missing. Among more than 2 million clones listed, roughly 96% were seen once. This receptor was identified in a young man in good health. What was sequenced was naive CD4+ T cells sorted from blood. Subset of the sample: CD45RA+ positively selected. The rearrangement links TRBV18 to TRBJ2-7, with 9 bases that match TRBD2. The DNA for the CDR3 is TGTGCCAGCTCACCACCACAGCGGGGGGCATCCTACGAGCAGTACTTC. Translating gives CASSPPQRGASYEQYF.